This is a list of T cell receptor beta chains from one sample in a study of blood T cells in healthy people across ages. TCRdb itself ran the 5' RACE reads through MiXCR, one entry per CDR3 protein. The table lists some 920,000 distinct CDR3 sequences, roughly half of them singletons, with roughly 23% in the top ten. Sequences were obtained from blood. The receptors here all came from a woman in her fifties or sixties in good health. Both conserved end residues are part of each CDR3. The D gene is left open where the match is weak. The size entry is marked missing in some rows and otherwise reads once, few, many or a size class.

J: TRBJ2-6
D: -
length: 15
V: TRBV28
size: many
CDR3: CASRGAYSGANVLTF
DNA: TGTGCCAGCAGGGGGGCCTACTCTGGGGCCAACGTCCTGACTTTC

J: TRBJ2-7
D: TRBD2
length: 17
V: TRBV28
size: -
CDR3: CASSLAGGDGISYEQYF
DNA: TGTGCCAGCAGTTTAGCGGGGGGTGACGGGATCTCCTACGAGCAGTACTTC

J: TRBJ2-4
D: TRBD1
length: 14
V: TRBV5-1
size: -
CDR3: CASSASTGKNIQYF
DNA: TGCGCCAGCAGCGCCTCGACAGGGAAAAACATTCAGTACTTC

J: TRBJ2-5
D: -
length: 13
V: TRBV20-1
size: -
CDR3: CSAEGAIQETQYF
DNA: TGCAGTGCCGAGGGTGCGATACAAGAGACCCAGTACTTC

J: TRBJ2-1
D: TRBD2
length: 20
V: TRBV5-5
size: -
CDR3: CASSLFATSVSPPSYNEQFF
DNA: TGTGCCAGCAGCTTGTTCGCGACTAGCGTGTCCCCCCCCTCCTACAATGAGCAGTTCTTC

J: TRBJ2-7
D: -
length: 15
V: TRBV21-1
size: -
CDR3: CASSKRRASEGEQYF
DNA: TGTGCCAGCAGCAAGAGAAGAGCCTCCGAAGGAGAGCAGTACTTC

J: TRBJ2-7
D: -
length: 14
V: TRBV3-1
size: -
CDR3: CASSQAPGFGEQYF
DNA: TGTGCCAGCAGCCAAGCGCCCGGTTTTGGTGAGCAGTACTTC

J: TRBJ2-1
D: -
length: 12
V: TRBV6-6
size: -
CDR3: CASSPENNEQFF
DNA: TGTGCCAGCAGTCCGGAGAACAATGAGCAGTTCTTC

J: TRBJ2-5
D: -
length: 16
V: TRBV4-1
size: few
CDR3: CASSRPLVRPGGTQYF
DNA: TGCGCCAGCAGCCGTCCCCTCGTGCGACCCGGGGGGACCCAGTACTTC

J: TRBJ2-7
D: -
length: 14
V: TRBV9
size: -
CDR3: CASSVAPANYEQYF
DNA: TGTGCCAGCAGCGTAGCCCCGGCGAACTACGAGCAGTACTTC